This passage covers 15 T cell receptor beta chains from one sample sequenced in a study of OX40 agonist ivuxolimab in advanced cancers. The method behind the library was the immunoSEQ multiplex PCR assay. TCRdb obtained this table from immuneACCESS and retained in-frame rearrangements with V and J assigned. These tables miss some clones; where compared with another copy, unresolved V genes account for less than half of the shortfall, and the remainder is unexplained. A total of under 80,000 clones appear in this sample, 85% of them only once. The biggest ten clones account for approximately 4.3% of the sample. The sequences come from CD4+ or CD8+ T cells sorted from blood, collected in a trial of the OX40 agonist ivuxolimab. The receptors stem from an adult with an advanced solid tumor such as melanoma, head and neck, liver or kidney cancer.

As concerns this clone: In the same sample, other DNA sequences code for this CDR3. This chain connects TRBV5-4 to TRBJ1-1, with D unclear. The CDR3 loop spans 11 amino acids. V was trimmed by 7 bases and J by 2 bases, leaving 6 bases between them. Germline lookup yields CDR1 SGHNT and CDR2 YYREEE (reference sequence). DNA for the CDR3: TGTGCCAGCGGGCGAAACACTGAAGCTTTCTTT. This sequence encodes CASGRNTEAFF. Full variable domain (rest looked up from reference TRBV5-4 and TRBJ1-1): ETGVTQSPTHLIKTRGQQVTLRCSSQSGHNTVSWYQQALGQGPQFIFQYYREEENGRGNFPPRFSGLQFPNYSSELNVNALELDDSALYLCASGRNTEAFFGQGTRLTVV.

The CDR3 DNA reads TGTGCCAGTAGTATTCGGAGTACGGGTACAGGGGACACCGGGGAGCTGTTTTTT. Its protein product is CASSIRSTGTGDTGELFF. The genes are TRBV19 and TRBJ2-2; 7 bases map to TRBD1. CDR3 size: 18 residues. After removal of 3 bases from V and 3 bases from J, the junction contained 13 bases not matched to a gene. Germline lookup yields CDR1 LNHDA and CDR2 SQIVND (reference sequence). Complete variable domain (other parts from reference TRBV19 and TRBJ2-2): DGGITQSPKYLFRKEGQNVTLSCEQNLNHDAMYWYRQDPGQGLRLIYYSQIVNDFQKGDIAEGYSVSREKKESFPLTVTSAQKNPTAFYLCASSIRSTGTGDTGELFFGEGSRLTVL.

The chain joins TRBV5-4 to TRBJ2-2; possible D gene TRBD2, 6 bases. With 4 bases removed from V and 1 base from J, the gap between germline ends came to 14 bases. Per germline, CDR1 SGHNT and CDR2 YYREEE (reference sequence). This CDR3 is built from 16 residues. The DNA for the CDR3 is TGTGCCAGCAGCGGCGGGGCACACAAGAACACCGGGGAGCTGTTTTTT. It encodes CASSGGAHKNTGELFF.

Only a few counts were recorded for this clone. The V and J genes are TRBV28 and TRBJ2-1; 7 bases map to TRBD2. Looked up from germline, CDR1 is MDHEN and CDR2 is SYDVKM. V lost 8 bases, J lost 5 bases, and 6 bases stayed unmatched. CDR3 length equals 13 residues. CDR3 DNA: TGTGCCAGCGGGAGGGACTACCACAATGAGCAGTTCTTC. Translation: CASGRDYHNEQFF.

The rearrangement links TRBV6-5 to TRBJ1-1; D is uncertain. This CDR3 spans 14 amino acids. Looked up from germline, CDR1 is MNHEY and CDR2 is SVGAGI. V was pared by 5 bases and J by 0 bases, with 10 bases between. Here the CDR3 DNA reads TGTGCCAGCAGTCCCGGGCCATTGAACACTGAAGCTTTCTTT. Its protein product is CASSPGPLNTEAFF.

The chain has TRBV7-3 and TRBJ2-5; D may correspond to TRBD1 or TRBD2 (5 bases each). The CDR3 length is 19 residues. Germline CDR1 SGHTA, CDR2 FQGTGA. Deletions cut 4 bases from V and 3 bases from J, with 27 bases between. The DNA of the CDR3 is TGTGCCAGCAGCTACCCCCGAGGAGCGGACATCCCACCTAAAGAGACCCAGTACTTC. Protein: CASSYPRGADIPPKETQYF.

The rearrangement joins TRBV5-1 to TRBJ2-7; TRBD1 matches 7 bases. This CDR3 is 14 amino acids long. CDR1 and CDR2 from the germline V gene are SGHRS and YFSETQ. With 4 bases clipped from V and 3 bases from J, the junction kept 7 bases outside the gene matches. CDR3 sequence reads: CASSVPGQSYEQYF. The CDR3 nucleotides read TGCGCCAGCAGCGTACCGGGACAGAGCTACGAGCAGTACTTC.

The rearrangement links TRBV28 to TRBJ1-5, with D perhaps matching TRBD1 (5 bases). This CDR3 has 15 residues. The germline V and J ends were trimmed by 5 bases and 0 bases, with 11 bases remaining between them. Germline V gene sequence: CDR1 MDHEN, CDR2 SYDVKM. The CDR3 protein is CASSPQAYSNQPQHF. CDR3 nucleotide sequence: TGTGCCAGCAGTCCACAGGCTTATAGCAATCAGCCCCAGCATTTT.

This clone was counted between two and nine times. This chain connects TRBV2 to TRBJ2-1, with TRBD2 matching over 14 bases. The CDR3 runs to 17 residues. The V gene end was trimmed by 6 bases and the J gene end by 6 bases; junction bases not matched to a gene: 10. Looked up from germline, CDR1 is SNHLY and CDR2 is FYNNEI. The CDR3 protein is CASRERETSGRANEQFF. DNA of the CDR3: TGTGCCAGCAGAGAAAGGGAGACTAGCGGGAGGGCCAATGAGCAGTTCTTC.

V is TRBV5-6 and J is TRBJ1-1; TRBD1 matches at 7 bases. The CDR3 extends over 14 amino acids. V shed 4 bases and J 4 bases; nucleotides not matched to a gene: 7. Germline V gives CDR1 SGHDT, CDR2 YYEEEE. The CDR3 nucleotides are TGTGCCAGCAGCCCGACAGGGCGGCTCACTGAAGCTTTCTTT. Translating gives CASSPTGRLTEAFF.

This chain connects TRBV27 to TRBJ1-4, with TRBD1 as a possible D gene (6 bases). CDR1 is MNHEY and CDR2 is SMNVEV in the germline V gene (reference sequence). The CDR3 runs to 20 residues. The V gene lost 5 bases and the J gene lost 6 bases, with 31 bases spanning the gap. For the CDR3, the DNA is TGTGCCAGCAGTAGAGCCGCCCGGGGCCGGATTGCCCAGGGGCATGAAAAACTGTTTTTT. Translating gives CASSRAARGRIAQGHEKLFF.

The CDR3 region is CASSLSGRGTDTQYF. The CDR3 nucleotides are TGTGCCAGCAGCTTAAGCGGGAGGGGGACAGATACGCAGTATTTT. The rearrangement uses TRBV5-4 and TRBJ2-3; 10 bases are shared with TRBD2. The CDR3 sequence is 15 residues long. In germline, CDR1 is SGHNT, CDR2 YYREEE (reference sequence). The J segment lost 3 bases and the V segment lost 2 bases, leaving 3 bases of the junction unmatched.

This clone was counted a single time. V gene TRBV27 combines with J gene TRBJ1-4; no clear D. Germline CDR1 and CDR2: MNHEY and SMNVEV (reference sequence). Deletions cut 2 bases from V and 8 bases from J, with 12 bases between. This CDR3 has 14 residues. Written as DNA, the CDR3 is TGTGCCAGCAGTTTAATAGGGCAGAGAGAAAAACTGTTTTTT. This sequence encodes CASSLIGQREKLFF.

This rearrangement joins TRBV19 to TRBJ1-2; no definite D call. The germline V gene has CDR1 LNHDA and CDR2 SQIVND (reference sequence). The ends were cut back, 0 bases at V and 4 bases at J, with 6 bases in the middle. CDR3 size: 13 residues. CDR3 protein: CASSIETGYGYTF. The DNA of the CDR3 is TGTGCCAGTAGTATAGAGACCGGCTATGGCTACACCTTC.

The gene calls are TRBV2 and TRBJ2-4, with D perhaps TRBD2 (5 bases). V was cut by 4 bases and J by 9 bases, with 7 bases left in between. This CDR3 is 11 amino acids long. The germline V gene encodes CDR1 SNHLY and CDR2 FYNNEI. For the CDR3, the DNA is TGTGCCAGCAGTGTGAGCGGCATTCAGTACTTC. Protein: CASSVSGIQYF.